This T cell receptor beta chain was captured by sequencing in a study of technical replicates of blood from four donors. Libraries were prepared by immunoSEQ multiplex PCR; TCRdb keeps only in-frame clonotypes and omits some of them. The table includes over 55,000 clones, 91% detected once. The sample was PBMCs. The sequence was collected from a human donor in good health. Some clones in this sample may be carry-over from other donors' samples.

The CDR3: CAISPQGEGYGYTF. In DNA, the CDR3 is TGTGCCATCAGCCCACAGGGAGAGGGCTATGGCTACACCTTC. V usage is TRBV10-3 and J usage is TRBJ1-2; TRBD1 might be the D (6 bases). Deletions cut 6 bases from V and 4 bases from J, with 15 bases between. Germline CDR1 is ENHRY and CDR2 is SYGVKD. The CDR3 loop spans 14 amino acids.